This T cell receptor beta chain appears in the sequencing data of a study of CD8+CD57+ T cells in acquired aplastic anemia. Background on the study: The average for DNA from sorted CD4+ and CD8+ cells was roughly 3 ug.

Profiling of TCR beta VDJ combinations and CDR3 sequences used genomic DNA as template. TCRdb reanalysed the reads using MiXCR and keeps one entry per CDR3 protein. The data contain around 430,000 distinct CDR3 sequences, under 40% of them seen just once; the ten biggest clones take up 0.8% to 0.85%. On this clonotype: The antigen is not known.

V was pared by 6 bases and J by 1 base, with 18 bases between. This CDR3 comprises 16 residues. The authors sequenced patients whose flow cytometry had shown CD8+CD57+ cell expansion. At the time of blood sampling, patients had not yet received any therapy. Findings of the study overall: CD8+ Simpson's diversity did not differ significantly between patients and controls.

Sequenced input: sorted CD4+, CD8+, or CD8+CD57+ T cells (not recorded which) from PBMCs. The receptor was derived from a human donor with aplastic anemia. V and J are TRBV12-3 or TRBV12-4 and TRBJ1-1; D is ambiguous. The CDR3 DNA reads TGTGCCAGCAGCCGCGAGGCGAGGCTTGGGAACACTGAAGCTTTCTTT. Translation gives CASSREARLGNTEAFF.